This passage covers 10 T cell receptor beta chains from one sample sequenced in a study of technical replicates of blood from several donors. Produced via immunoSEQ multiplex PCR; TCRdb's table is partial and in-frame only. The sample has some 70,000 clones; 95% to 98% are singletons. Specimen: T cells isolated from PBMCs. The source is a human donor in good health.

The CDR3 coding sequence is TGTGCCAGCAGTCTTGGACAGGGGCTGACTGAAGCTTTCTTT. Its protein product is CASSLGQGLTEAFF. The rearrangement joins TRBV27 to TRBJ1-1, with 9 bases identical to TRBD1. Trimming at V came to 5 bases and at J to 5 bases, leaving 6 bases not matched to a gene. Per the germline V gene, CDR1 is MNHEY and CDR2 is SMNVEV (reference sequence). The CDR3 totals 14 residues.

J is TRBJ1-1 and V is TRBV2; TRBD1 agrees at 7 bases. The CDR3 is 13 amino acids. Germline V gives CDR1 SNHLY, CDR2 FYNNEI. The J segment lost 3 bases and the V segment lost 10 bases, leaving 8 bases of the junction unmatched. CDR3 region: CANEQGKYTEAFF. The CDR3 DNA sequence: TGTGCCAACGAACAGGGGAAATACACTGAAGCTTTCTTT.

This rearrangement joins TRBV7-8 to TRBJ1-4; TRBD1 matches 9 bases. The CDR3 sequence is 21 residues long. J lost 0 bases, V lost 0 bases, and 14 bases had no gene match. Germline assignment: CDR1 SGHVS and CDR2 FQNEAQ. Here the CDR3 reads CASSLAIMGQGYVATNEKLFF. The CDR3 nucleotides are TGTGCCAGCAGCTTAGCGATCATGGGACAGGGCTATGTTGCAACTAATGAAAAACTGTTTTTT.

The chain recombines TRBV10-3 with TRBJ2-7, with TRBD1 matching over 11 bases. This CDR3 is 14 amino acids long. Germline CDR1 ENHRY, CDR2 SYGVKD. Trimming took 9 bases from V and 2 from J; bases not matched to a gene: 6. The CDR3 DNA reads TGTGCCATTATGCCGGGACAGGGGGCCTACGAGCAGTACTTC. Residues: CAIMPGQGAYEQYF.

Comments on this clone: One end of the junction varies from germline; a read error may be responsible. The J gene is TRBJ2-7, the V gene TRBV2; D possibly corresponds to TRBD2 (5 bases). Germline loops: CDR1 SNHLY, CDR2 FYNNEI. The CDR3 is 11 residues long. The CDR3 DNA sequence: TGTGCCAGCAGTGACCCCGCGGGTTTACCCTTC. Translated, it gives CASSDPAGLPF.

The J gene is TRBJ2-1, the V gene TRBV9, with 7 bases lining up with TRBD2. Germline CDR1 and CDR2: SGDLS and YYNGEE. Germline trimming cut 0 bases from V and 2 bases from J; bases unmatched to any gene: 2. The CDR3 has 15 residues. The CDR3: CASSVDSGAYNEQFF. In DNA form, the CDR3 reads TGTGCCAGCAGCGTAGACAGCGGGGCCTACAATGAGCAGTTCTTC.

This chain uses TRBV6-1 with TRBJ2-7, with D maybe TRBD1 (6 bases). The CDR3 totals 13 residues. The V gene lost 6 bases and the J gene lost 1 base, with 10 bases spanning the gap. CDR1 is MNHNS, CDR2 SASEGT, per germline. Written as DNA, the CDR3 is TGTGCCAGCAGCGCCACAGGGTCCTACGAGCAGTACTTC. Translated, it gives CASSATGSYEQYF.

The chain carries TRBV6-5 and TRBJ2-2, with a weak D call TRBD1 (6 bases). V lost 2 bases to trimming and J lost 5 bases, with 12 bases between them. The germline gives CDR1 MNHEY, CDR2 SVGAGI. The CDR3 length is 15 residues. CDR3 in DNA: TGTGCCAGCAGTTACGGAATACAGGGAACCGGGGAGCTGTTTTTT. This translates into CASSYGIQGTGELFF.

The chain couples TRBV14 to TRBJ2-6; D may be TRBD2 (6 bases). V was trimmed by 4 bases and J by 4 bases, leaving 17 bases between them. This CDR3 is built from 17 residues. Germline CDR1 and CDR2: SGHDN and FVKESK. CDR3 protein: CASSLNSPGAGANVLTF. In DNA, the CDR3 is TGTGCCAGCAGCCTCAATAGTCCGGGAGCCGGGGCCAACGTCCTGACTTTC.

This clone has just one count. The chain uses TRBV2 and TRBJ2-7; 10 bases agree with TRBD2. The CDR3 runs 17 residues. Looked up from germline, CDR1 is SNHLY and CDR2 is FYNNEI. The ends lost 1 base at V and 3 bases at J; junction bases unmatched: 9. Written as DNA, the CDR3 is TGTGCCAGCAGTGAAGGCAGAGCGGGGGGGGATGTCTACGAGCAGTACTTC. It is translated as CASSEGRAGGDVYEQYF.